This T cell receptor beta chain was identified in a study of T cells in Graves' hyperthyroidism and ophthalmopathy. The source material, RNA transcripts, was used to amplify TCR beta CDR3 regions. First-round RT-PCR targeting the TCR CDR3 was performed with the HTBI primer set. TCRdb passed the multiplex PCR reads through MiXCR, listing each CDR3 protein once. Counted here are approximately 420,000 distinct CDR3 sequences, about 13% occurring once; the ten biggest clones make up 4% to 6.5%. Germline V gene lookup returns CDR1 SGDLS and CDR2 YYNGEE. This CDR3 region has 15 residues. With 3 bases clipped from V and 5 bases from J, the junction kept 8 bases outside the gene matches.

Source material: blood. This TCR was sampled from a woman aged 18-29 years with Graves' hyperthyroidism. This rearrangement joins TRBV9 to TRBJ2-7; 10 bases are a match to TRBD2. DNA of the CDR3: TGTGCCAGCAGCGCAAGCGGGAGGGAGTCCAACGAGCAGTACTTC. Translated: CASSASGRESNEQYF.